These 15 T cell receptor beta chains came from one sample sequenced in a study of cytomegalovirus exposure and HLA in healthy donors. The PCR contained 60 Vbeta and 13 Jbeta primers. TCRdb keeps only in-frame clones here, not all; method: immunoSEQ multiplex PCR. The table records more than 95,000 clones, approximately 81% of them present only once. What was sequenced was PBMCs. The receptors come from a man under 40 in good health and CMV-seropositive.

This clone appeared a few times. The rearrangement uses TRBV30 and TRBJ1-2; TRBD1 matches at 8 bases. The CDR3 has 13 amino acids. Germline V gene data show CDR1 as GTSNPN and CDR2 as SVGIG (reference sequence). Trimming removed 2 bases from V and 7 bases from J; junction bases left unmatched: 6. The CDR3 DNA reads TGTGCCTGGAGTACGACAGGGGCGGGTGGCTACACCTTC. Amino acid sequence: CAWSTTGAGGYTF.

J is TRBJ1-2 and V is TRBV5-6; 7 positions agree with TRBD1. V was clipped by 0 bases and J by 2 bases; unmatched bases: 10. Germline V gene sequence: CDR1 SGHDT, CDR2 YYEEEE. The CDR3 runs to 17 residues. The CDR3 region is CASSLVRRRQGNYGYTF. As DNA, the CDR3 is TGTGCCAGCAGCTTGGTACGGCGGAGACAGGGAAACTATGGCTACACCTTC.

V usage is TRBV30 and J usage is TRBJ2-5; D might be TRBD2 (7 bases). The germline V gene encodes CDR1 GTSNPN and CDR2 SVGIG (reference sequence). The length of the CDR3 is 16 residues. Deletions cut 0 bases from V and 2 bases from J, with 16 bases between. The CDR3 reads CAWSVRGGGEQETQYF. Here the CDR3 DNA reads TGTGCCTGGAGTGTAAGGGGGGGCGGAGAACAAGAGACCCAGTACTTC.

To note about this clone: Other DNA sequences in this specimen translate into the identical CDR3. The chain couples TRBV2 to TRBJ2-7, with D maybe TRBD2 (6 bases). Germline V gene data show CDR1 as SNHLY and CDR2 as FYNNEI. CDR3 size: 13 residues. Between the trimmed V and J ends, which lost 9 bases and 5 bases, there was a span of 17 bases. This CDR3 is CASTGTGDNEQYF. CDR3 nucleotide sequence: TGTGCCAGTACCGGGACGGGGGATAACGAGCAGTACTTC. The full variable domain, in which reference TRBV2 and TRBJ2-7 provide the parts outside the CDR3, is EPEVTQTPSHQVTQMGQEVILRCVPISNHLYFYWYRQILGQKVEFLVSFYNNEISEKSEIFDDQFSVERPDGSNFTLKIRSTKLEDSAMYFCASTGTGDNEQYFGPGTRLTVT.

The table lists this clone with a few counts. The rearrangement joins TRBV11-2 to TRBJ1-3; D not resolved. Germline CDR1 SGHAT, CDR2 FQNNGV. The CDR3 has 15 residues. V gave up 5 bases and J gave up 0 bases, with 11 bases separating them. The CDR3 loop reads CASSAVRSSGNTIYF. DNA for the CDR3: TGTGCCAGCAGCGCAGTCCGGAGCTCTGGAAACACCATATATTTT. Full variable domain (remainder filled in from reference TRBV11-2 and TRBJ1-3): EAGVAQSPRYKIIEKRQSVAFWCNPISGHATLYWYQQILGQGPKLLIQFQNNGVVDDSQLPKDRFSAERLKGVDSTLKIQPAKLEDSAVYLCASSAVRSSGNTIYFGEGSWLTVV.

CDR3 DNA sequence: TGCGCCAGCAGTCCTAACTTCCCGGGACTAGCGGGAGTTACCACAGATACGCAGTATTTT. Residues: CASSPNFPGLAGVTTDTQYF. V usage is TRBV5-1 and J usage is TRBJ2-3; 14 positions match TRBD2. Germline V gene sequence: CDR1 SGHRS, CDR2 YFSETQ. Losses at the gene ends were 5 bases for V and 2 bases for J; bases not matched to a gene: 16. This CDR3 is 20 amino acids long.

The chain employs TRBV5-1 and TRBJ1-2, with 9 nucleotides matching TRBD1. Unmatched junction bases numbered 9, after V lost 4 bases and J lost 8 bases. The germline V gene has CDR1 SGHRS and CDR2 YFSETQ. This CDR3 is 14 amino acids long. The CDR3 reads CASSEPTGGGGYTF. The CDR3 nucleotides read TGCGCCAGCAGCGAGCCCACAGGGGGCGGCGGCTACACCTTC. The variable domain in full, completed from reference TRBV5-1 and TRBJ1-2, reads KAGVTQTPRYLIKTRGQQVTLSCSPISGHRSVSWYQQTPGQGLQFLFEYFSETQRNKGNFPGRFSGRQFSNSRSEMNVSTLELGDSALYLCASSEPTGGGGYTFGSGTRLTVV.

This chain uses TRBV6-5 with TRBJ2-3, with D hard to call. The ends were cut back, 2 bases at V and 5 bases at J, with 11 bases in the middle. Germline assignment: CDR1 MNHEY and CDR2 SVGAGI. The CDR3 spans 14 residues. CDR3 DNA: TGTGCCAGCAGTTACAATTCCGTTTTAGATACGCAGTATTTT. It yields the protein CASSYNSVLDTQYF.

On this clone: A read error may produce the germline difference seen at one junction end. The chain recombines TRBV19 with TRBJ2-6; D might be TRBD1 (5 bases). The CDR3 runs to 17 residues. Germline loops: CDR1 LNHDA, CDR2 SQIVND (reference sequence). CDR3 residues: CASSRGRYTLGANGLTF. The CDR3 coding sequence is TGTGCCTCCTCAAGGGGCAGGTATACTCTGGGCGCCAACGGCCTGACTTTC.

The chain links TRBV9 to TRBJ1-5; TRBD1 might be the D (6 bases). Trimming took 3 bases from V and 0 from J, leaving 10 bases between them. CDR3 length equals 15 residues. Germline-derived CDR1 and CDR2 are SGDLS and YYNGEE. DNA for the CDR3: TGTGCCAGCAGCGCAGGGGTTTATAGCAATCAGCCCCAGCATTTT. It translates to CASSAGVYSNQPQHF.

Here the CDR3 reads CASSLSRYNEQFF. The CDR3, as DNA: TGTGCCAGCAGCTTATCTAGATACAATGAGCAGTTCTTC. The chain recombines TRBV7-3 with TRBJ2-1; D gene unclear. Trimming took off 2 bases at V and 4 bases at J, with 6 bases between the two ends. Germline lookup yields CDR1 SGHTA and CDR2 FQGTGA. The CDR3 runs 13 residues.

The chain recombines TRBV7-9 with TRBJ1-5; no firm D call. V gave up 5 bases and J gave up 0 bases, with 2 bases separating them. Germline CDR1 SEHNR, CDR2 FQNEAQ (reference sequence). There are 12 residues in the CDR3. In DNA form, the CDR3 reads TGTGCCAGCAGCCTTAGCAATCAGCCCCAGCATTTT. Amino acid sequence: CASSLSNQPQHF.

The CDR3 DNA reads as TGTGCCAGCAGCTTGACAGGGCTTAATGAAAAACTGTTTTTT. Translated, it gives CASSLTGLNEKLFF. The V and J genes are TRBV5-6 and TRBJ1-4; perhaps TRBD1 as D (6 bases). Trimming left V 1 base short and J 4 bases short, with 8 bases between. The germline V gene has CDR1 SGHDT and CDR2 YYEEEE. This CDR3 has 14 amino acids.

V gene TRBV7-3 combines with J gene TRBJ2-2; D gene ambiguous. Germline CDR1 SGHTA, CDR2 FQGTGA. Between the trimmed V and J ends, which lost 5 bases and 1 base, there was a span of 17 bases. The CDR3 extends over 17 amino acids. The CDR3 protein is CASSPRSPVGNTGELFF. In nucleotides, the CDR3 is TGTGCCAGCAGCCCACGATCCCCGGTTGGGAACACCGGGGAGCTGTTTTTT.

The J gene is TRBJ2-5, the V gene TRBV27, with TRBD1 matching 7 bases. Trimming removed 1 base from V and 2 bases from J; junction bases left unmatched: 1. CDR3 length equals 14 residues. CDR1 is MNHEY, CDR2 SMNVEV, per germline (reference sequence). The CDR3 loop is CASSLWGQQETQYF. DNA for the CDR3: TGTGCCAGCAGTTTATGGGGACAGCAAGAGACCCAGTACTTC.